The sequence of this TCR beta chain was determined in a study of shared clonotypes between healthy human individuals. CD45RO-negative, CCR7-positively selected cells formed the naive CD8 fraction, excluding terminally differentiated effector memory CD45RA+ cells. The protocol was immunoSEQ multiplex PCR, while the TCRdb copy is restricted to in-frame clones and leaves out a portion. The profile covers a few million clones, with 80% to 95% appearing a single time and 1.5% to 2% taken by the ten largest. Trimming took 6 bases from V and 5 from J, leaving 17 bases between them. The CDR3 runs 14 residues. The germline V gene encodes CDR1 GTSNPN and CDR2 SVGIG (reference sequence).

The chain uses TRBV30 and TRBJ2-1; D might be TRBD1 or TRBD2, each matching 5 bases. Sequencing input: naive CD8+ T cells from PBMCs. The sequence came from a man between 18 and 35 years old in good health. Some clones in this sample may be carry-over from other donors' samples. The chain's CDR3 is CACLVNLGDNEQFF. The CDR3 DNA reads as TGTGCCTGCCTAGTAAACCTGGGGGACAATGAGCAGTTCTTC.